These 21 T cell receptor beta chains came from one sample sequenced in a study of T cell responses to AZD1222 COVID-19 vaccine. Sequencing was performed with immunoSEQ multiplex PCR; in TCRdb, only in-frame clones are kept and a portion is missing. The sample lists about 130,000 clones, nearly 90% seen once, with approximately 8.8% in the top ten. The sequencing used peripheral blood, collected 28 days after the second AZD1222 dose. The origin of the receptors is an adult who received the AZD1222 COVID-19 vaccine.

The genes are TRBV7-9 and TRBJ1-2; possible D gene TRBD1, 6 bases. Germline-derived CDR1 and CDR2 are SEHNR and FQNEAQ (reference sequence). Trimming removed 4 bases from V and 7 bases from J, with 22 bases in between. The CDR3 runs to 16 residues. The CDR3 spells CASSSRGGALTGGYTF. The CDR3 nucleotides are TGTGCCAGCAGCTCCCGGGGGGGGGCCTTGACTGGTGGCTACACCTTC.

This clone was observed a handful of times. J is TRBJ1-2 and V is TRBV2; D not resolved. The CDR3 extends over 12 amino acids. The V and J ends lost 6 bases and 5 bases respectively, with 10 bases between them. Per germline, CDR1 SNHLY and CDR2 FYNNEI. The CDR3 DNA reads TGTGCCAGCAGCCCTCAGTTATATGGCTACACCTTC. It codes for CASSPQLYGYTF. The whole variable domain, remainder taken from reference TRBV2 and TRBJ1-2, is EPEVTQTPSHQVTQMGQEVILRCVPISNHLYFYWYRQILGQKVEFLVSFYNNEISEKSEIFDDQFSVERPDGSNFTLKIRSTKLEDSAMYFCASSPQLYGYTFGSGTRLTVV.

The chain links TRBV18 to TRBJ2-1; TRBD2 aligns across 9 bases. Per the germline V gene, CDR1 is KGHSH and CDR2 is LQKENI. The CDR3 length is 15 residues. With V trimmed by 2 bases and J by 3 bases, 2 bases remained unmatched. The CDR3 here is CASSPRTSVYNEQFF. As DNA, the CDR3 is TGTGCCAGCTCACCAAGGACTAGCGTCTACAATGAGCAGTTCTTC.

The chain uses TRBV7-3 and TRBJ1-5; 7 bases fit TRBD1. Trimming took 5 bases from V and 5 from J; bases not matched to a gene: 3. This CDR3 region has 13 residues. The germline V gene has CDR1 SGHTA and CDR2 FQGTGA. CDR3 sequence (DNA): TGTGCCAGCAGCCTCGGACAGGATCAGCCCCAGCATTTT. It specifies CASSLGQDQPQHF.

CDR3 nucleotide sequence: TGTGCCAGCAGCTCCGTGGTAGGTGGGGACACAGATACGCAGTATTTT. Translation gives CASSSVVGGDTDTQYF. The chain joins TRBV5-4 to TRBJ2-3; D is undetermined. Trimming took off 3 bases at V and 2 bases at J, with 16 bases between the two ends. Germline V gives CDR1 SGHNT, CDR2 YYREEE (reference sequence). There are 16 residues in the CDR3.

The V call is TRBV23-1, the J call TRBJ1-3, with 7 bases aligning to TRBD1. TRBV23-1 is annotated as an ORF whose role is uncertain. Trimming took 6 bases from V and 4 from J; bases not matched to a gene: 6. The CDR3 totals 14 residues. CDR3 loop: CASRPTGVGNTIYF. In DNA, the CDR3 is TGCGCCAGCAGACCCACAGGGGTGGGAAACACCATATATTTT.

This clone was observed a single time. The genes are TRBV11-1 and TRBJ2-2; TRBD1 might be the D (5 bases). Trimming left V 5 bases short and J 1 base short, with 11 bases between. The CDR3 has 15 residues. In germline, CDR1 is SGHAT, CDR2 FQDESV (reference sequence). The CDR3 spells CASSLGQGNTGELFF. CDR3 DNA: TGTGCCAGCAGCCTGGGCCAGGGGAACACCGGGGAGCTGTTTTTT.

This chain links TRBV20-1 with TRBJ1-2; the D is unclear. The germline CDR1 and CDR2 sequences are DFQATT and SNEGSKA (reference sequence). The V end lost 3 bases, the J end lost 1 base, and 9 bases lay between the germline ends. The CDR3 sequence is 13 residues long. CDR3 DNA sequence: TGCAGTGCTAGTAAGGAGTATAACTATGGCTACACCTTC. This codes for CSASKEYNYGYTF.

The chain uses TRBV2 and TRBJ1-2; TRBD1 is a possible D gene (5 bases). The germline V gene has CDR1 SNHLY and CDR2 FYNNEI. The V end lost 1 base, the J end lost 4 bases, and 16 bases lay between the germline ends. The CDR3 extends over 16 amino acids. CDR3 loop: CASSEGSLTGGYGYTF. The CDR3 DNA sequence: TGTGCCAGCAGTGAAGGATCTCTAACAGGTGGCTATGGCTACACCTTC. Full variable domain (rest looked up from reference TRBV2 and TRBJ1-2): EPEVTQTPSHQVTQMGQEVILRCVPISNHLYFYWYRQILGQKVEFLVSFYNNEISEKSEIFDDQFSVERPDGSNFTLKIRSTKLEDSAMYFCASSEGSLTGGYGYTFGSGTRLTVV.

This chain connects TRBV6-6 to TRBJ2-7; 14 nucleotides line up with TRBD2. The V segment lost 5 bases and the J segment 4 bases; nucleotides outside the gene matches: 4. Germline assignment: CDR1 MNHNY and CDR2 SVGAGI (reference sequence). CDR3 length: 15 residues. In nucleotides, the CDR3 is TGTGCCAGCAGTAAGACTAGCGGGGGGGCTTACGAGCAGTACTTC. Encoded protein: CASSKTSGGAYEQYF.

The chain uses TRBV19 and TRBJ1-5; D perhaps matches TRBD1 (5 bases). Trimming left V 5 bases short and J 5 bases short, with 31 bases between. The CDR3 runs to 20 residues. CDR1 is LNHDA, CDR2 SQIVND, per germline (reference sequence). This chain's CDR3 is CASSQPWTLASGDFDQPQHF. The CDR3 DNA reads as TGTGCCAGTAGTCAGCCCTGGACCCTAGCCTCGGGGGATTTCGATCAGCCCCAGCATTTT.

The chain has TRBV6-2 or TRBV6-3 and TRBJ1-2; perhaps TRBD1 as D (5 bases). Trimming pared 5 bases from V and 4 bases from J, leaving 17 bases between. Looked up from germline, CDR1 is MNHEY and CDR2 is SVGEGT. The CDR3 spans 15 residues. For the CDR3, the DNA is TGTGCCAGCAGTACCCCCTCGACAGCCAGCTATGGCTACACCTTC. Translation: CASSTPSTASYGYTF.

The chain uses TRBV4-3 and TRBJ1-2; TRBD1 is a possible D gene (5 bases). This CDR3 is built from 17 residues. V was cut by 2 bases and J by 2 bases, with 18 bases left in between. In germline, CDR1 is LGHNA, CDR2 YSLEER. In DNA form, the CDR3 reads TGCGCCAGCAGCCAACGTCCCCGGGGCCGGCAGAACTATGGCTACACCTTC. Translating gives CASSQRPRGRQNYGYTF.

The chain links TRBV18 to TRBJ2-7; 7 nucleotides match TRBD2. CDR3 length equals 16 residues. V was clipped by 4 bases and J by 3 bases; unmatched bases: 12. Per the germline V gene, CDR1 is KGHSH and CDR2 is LQKENI. The CDR3 nucleotides are TGTGCCAGCTCACTCTCCCGCGGGGGAACCGTCTACGAGCAGTACTTC. As protein: CASSLSRGGTVYEQYF.

The chain employs TRBV19 and TRBJ1-1; no clear D gene. Germline V gene sequence: CDR1 LNHDA, CDR2 SQIVND (reference sequence). The CDR3 runs 15 residues. Deletions cut 4 bases from V and 3 bases from J, with 15 bases between. The CDR3 nucleotides read TGTGCCAGTAGTACCTTGTGGGGAGGTGACACTGAAGCTTTCTTT. As protein: CASSTLWGGDTEAFF.

The rearrangement uses TRBV27 and TRBJ2-5; 11 nucleotides line up with TRBD1. CDR1 and CDR2 from the germline V gene are MNHEY and SMNVEV (reference sequence). The CDR3 spans 15 residues. The V segment lost 2 bases and the J segment 6 bases; nucleotides outside the gene matches: 5. The CDR3 is CASSLLGTGGKTQYF. Here the CDR3 DNA reads TGTGCCAGCAGTTTACTTGGGACAGGGGGGAAGACCCAGTACTTC.

The chain combines TRBV10-2 with TRBJ2-5; TRBD2 matches at 7 bases. There are 13 residues in the CDR3. Germline assignment: CDR1 WSHSY and CDR2 SAAADI. The ends lost 8 bases at V and 3 bases at J; junction bases unmatched: 6. The CDR3 nucleotides read TGCGCCAGCGGATTTGCGGGAGAAGAGACCCAGTACTTC. Its translation: CASGFAGEETQYF.

The chain combines TRBV24-1 with TRBJ2-1, with a weak D call TRBD2 (5 bases). The V end lost 5 bases, the J end lost 8 bases, and 6 bases lay between the germline ends. This CDR3 has 11 residues. Germline V gene lookup returns CDR1 KGHDR and CDR2 SFDVKD. As DNA, the CDR3 is TGTGCCACCAGTGGGGGAGATGAGCAGTTCTTC. Amino acid sequence: CATSGGDEQFF.

The chain has TRBV5-1 and TRBJ2-2; TRBD2 agrees at 7 bases. The CDR3 is 15 amino acids. Trimming at V came to 0 bases and at J to 7 bases, leaving 6 bases not matched to a gene. The germline CDR1 and CDR2 sequences are SGHRS and YFSETQ. CDR3 region: CASSLASGARGELFF. The CDR3 DNA follows: TGCGCCAGCAGCTTGGCTAGCGGAGCACGCGGGGAGCTGTTTTTT.

This clone has just one count. This chain connects TRBV15 to TRBJ1-2; D not certain. CDR1 and CDR2 from the germline V gene are LNHNV and YYDKDF (reference sequence). This CDR3 spans 14 amino acids. The V end lost 4 bases, the J end lost 0 bases, and 9 bases lay between the germline ends. CDR3 nucleotide sequence: TGTGCCACCAGCAAAGAGGTGTCTAACTATGGCTACACCTTC. This codes for CATSKEVSNYGYTF.

This sequence joins TRBV12-3 or TRBV12-4 and TRBJ1-1, with D uncertain. Trimming removed 3 bases at V and 1 base at J, with 6 bases between. The CDR3 is 13 residues long. The CDR3 DNA reads as TGTGCCAGCAGTTTGGAGCGGAACACTGAAGCTTTCTTT. Encoded protein: CASSLERNTEAFF.